The source of this TCR beta chain is a study of blood T cell repertoires in COVID-19. Study summary: The United States, Italy and Spain provided the acute and convalescent COVID-19 samples. PBMCs, B-cell-depleted T cells, or T cells were the source of the cDNA or gDNA that made up the material.

J gave up 6 bases and V 0 bases, and 3 bases lay outside the gene matches. This CDR3 region has 16 residues. CDR1 and CDR2 (germline): SGDLS, YYNGEE. Original analysis: Estimated nucleated cell counts came from reference gene primer amplification. Data came from immunoSEQ multiplex PCR; TCRdb stores just in-frame clones and leaves some out. V and J calls and clone size are as listed in that table; D and trimming were resolved from the DNA. The table records roughly 100,000 clones, 75% to 90% of them present only once. The sample comprised peripheral blood. V is TRBV9 and J is TRBJ2-2, with TRBD2 identical over 12 bases. The TCR comes from a human donor in a cohort sampled during active COVID-19. CDR3 bases: TGTGCCAGCAGCGTAGATCCTAGCGGGGGGGCCGGGGAGCTGTTTTTT. This gives the protein CASSVDPSGGAGELFF.